The next 32 T cell receptor beta chains were all read from a single sample in a study of vaccination effects on CD4 cells after COVID-19. Before any sequencing was done, the ViraFEST assay used viral peptide pools to expand antigen-specific CD4+ T cells. Scientists isolated CD4+ T cells after a roughly ten-day culture period ended. From March to December 2020, the person had a SARS-CoV-2 infection that was confirmed by PCR. Each person got two doses of an mRNA SARS-CoV-2 vaccine, BNT162b2 or mRNA-1273. Data came from immunoSEQ multiplex PCR; TCRdb stores just in-frame clones and leaves some out. The sample yields about 15,000 clones, over 60% seen once. Antigen specificity for these receptors is unknown. The starting material was CD4+ T cells from PBMCs cultured with HCoV-NL63 spike peptides, obtained after COVID-19 vaccination. The receptors were sampled from a human donor who had a prior SARS-CoV-2 infection.

J is TRBJ1-6 and V is TRBV7-2; a possible D gene is TRBD1 (6 bases). V gave up 1 base and J gave up 9 bases, with 13 bases separating them. Germline CDR1 is SGHTA and CDR2 is FQGNSA. The CDR3 has 15 amino acids. The CDR3 sequence is CASSLVQGSSSPLHF. CDR3 sequence (DNA): TGTGCCAGCAGCTTAGTGCAGGGGAGTAGTTCACCCCTCCACTTT.

This clone was picked up a small number of times. The V call is TRBV7-9, the J call TRBJ2-7; no clear D. This CDR3 region has 15 residues. The V gene lost 1 base and the J gene lost 6 bases, with 16 bases spanning the gap. Germline V gene lookup returns CDR1 SEHNR and CDR2 FQNEAQ (reference sequence). In DNA, the CDR3 is TGTGCCAGCAGCTTAGTTACGTTTGGGTCTGGCGAGCAGTACTTC. Translation gives CASSLVTFGSGEQYF.

The chain links TRBV6-6 to TRBJ1-1; unclear D gene. Germline V lookup: CDR1 MNHNY, CDR2 SVGAGI (reference sequence). The CDR3 has 11 residues. Trimming left V 2 bases short and J 6 bases short, with 4 bases between. The CDR3 DNA sequence: TGTGCCAGCAGTTACGCTGCTGAAGCTTTCTTT. This gives the protein CASSYAAEAFF.

The chain links TRBV3-1 (or the pseudogene TRBV3-2) to TRBJ1-6, with D tentatively TRBD1 (6 bases). Trimming shortened V by 4 bases and J by 9 bases, and 10 bases separated the two germline ends. The V gene's germline CDR1 is LGHDT and CDR2 YNNKEL (reference sequence). There are 13 residues in the CDR3. The CDR3 nucleotides are TGTGCCAGCAGCCCGACAGGTACTTCACCCCTCCACTTT. Amino acids: CASSPTGTSPLHF.

The chain couples TRBV5-1 to TRBJ2-1, with TRBD2 matching 8 bases. The CDR3 runs 15 residues. The V gene's germline CDR1 is SGHRS and CDR2 YFSETQ. V lost 0 bases, J lost 2 bases, and 1 base stayed unmatched. The CDR3 reads CASSLGLAPYNEQFF. Here the CDR3 DNA reads TGCGCCAGCAGCTTGGGACTAGCGCCCTACAATGAGCAGTTCTTC.

Only one count was recorded for this clone. CDR3 protein: CASSRTGGKDSPLHF. The CDR3 DNA follows: TGTGCCAGCAGCCGCACAGGGGGAAAGGATTCACCCCTCCACTTT. The chain uses TRBV7-6 and TRBJ1-6, with 8 bases aligning to TRBD1. Germline V lookup: CDR1 SGHVS, CDR2 FNYEAQ. This CDR3 is built from 15 residues. V was pared by 5 bases and J by 8 bases, with 8 bases of the junction left unmatched.

This chain connects TRBV27 to TRBJ2-7, with D unresolved. The ends were cut back, 3 bases at V and 0 bases at J, with 18 bases in the middle. This CDR3 comprises 17 residues. Germline loops: CDR1 MNHEY, CDR2 SMNVEV (reference sequence). For the CDR3, the DNA is TGTGCCAGCAGTTTTTCTCAGCCGGACGGCTACTCCTACGAGCAGTACTTC. The encoded protein is CASSFSQPDGYSYEQYF.

This clone has just one count. The chain has TRBV7-2 and TRBJ1-5; the D is unclear. V dropped 2 bases and J dropped 1 base, with 3 bases sitting between them. Germline CDR1 SGHTA, CDR2 FQGNSA. The CDR3 extends over 13 amino acids. The CDR3 loop is CASSLRSNQPQHF. For the CDR3, the DNA is TGTGCCAGCAGCTTACGGAGCAATCAGCCCCAGCATTTT.

The chain recombines TRBV2 with TRBJ1-2; D is unresolved. Germline CDR1 and CDR2: SNHLY and FYNNEI. CDR3 length: 15 residues. The V gene lost 1 base and the J gene lost 2 bases, with 11 bases spanning the gap. CDR3 DNA sequence: TGTGCCAGCAGTGAAGGAGGAATCTTGAACTATGGCTACACCTTC. Protein sequence: CASSEGGILNYGYTF.

This sequence joins TRBV11-1 and TRBJ1-2; 8 bases align to TRBD1. This CDR3 contains 15 residues. V gave up 1 base and J gave up 2 bases; unmatched junction bases: 3. The germline gives CDR1 SGHAT, CDR2 FQDESV (reference sequence). The CDR3 loop is CASSLEGTGNYGYTF. As DNA, the CDR3 is TGTGCCAGCAGCTTAGAAGGGACAGGCAACTATGGCTACACCTTC.

J is TRBJ1-1 and V is TRBV7-8; tentative D call: TRBD1 (5 bases). Trimming took 1 base from V and 7 from J, leaving 13 bases between them. The CDR3 is made up of 14 amino acids. The germline V gene encodes CDR1 SGHVS and CDR2 FQNEAQ. As DNA, the CDR3 is TGTGCCAGCAGCTTAGTTGGCCAGGGACTTGAAGCTTTCTTT. It is translated as CASSLVGQGLEAFF. The full variable domain, in which reference TRBV7-8 and TRBJ1-1 provide the parts outside the CDR3, is GAGVSQSPRYKVAKRGQDVALRCDPISGHVSLFWYQQALGQGPEFLTYFQNEAQLDKSGLPSDRFFAERPEGSVSTLKIQRTQQEDSAVYLCASSLVGQGLEAFFGQGTRLTVV.

The V and J genes are TRBV2 and TRBJ2-1, with D maybe TRBD2 (6 bases). Trimming pared 6 bases from V and 3 bases from J, leaving 12 bases between. Germline V gene data show CDR1 as SNHLY and CDR2 as FYNNEI. This CDR3 comprises 14 residues. The CDR3 reads CASRSGVDYNEQFF. The CDR3 DNA sequence: TGTGCCAGCAGGTCGGGGGTAGACTACAATGAGCAGTTCTTC.

In this sample, this clone turned up once. V gene TRBV24-1 combines with J gene TRBJ2-7, with a tentative D call TRBD2 (6 bases). Deletions cut 3 bases from V and 8 bases from J, with 10 bases between. Per the germline V gene, CDR1 is KGHDR and CDR2 is SFDVKD. The length of the CDR3 is 12 residues. CDR3 in DNA: TGTGCCACCAGTGATCCAGGCGGGAAGCAGTACTTC. Amino acid sequence: CATSDPGGKQYF.

CDR3 in DNA: TGTGCCAGCATAGGGCTAGCGGGATCTCAAAATACGCAGTATTTT. Translation gives CASIGLAGSQNTQYF. V is TRBV2 and J is TRBJ2-3; 9 bases fit TRBD2. The CDR3 extends over 15 amino acids. The germline CDR1 and CDR2 sequences are SNHLY and FYNNEI. J lost 7 bases, V lost 7 bases, and 12 bases had no gene match.

The rearrangement joins TRBV11-2 to TRBJ2-1, with D possibly called TRBD1 or TRBD2 (5 bases each). The V gene lost 5 bases and the J gene lost 0 bases, with 11 bases spanning the gap. The CDR3 is 15 amino acids. Germline-derived CDR1 and CDR2 are SGHAT and FQNNGV. The CDR3 spells CASSHLRGSYNEQFF. The CDR3 nucleotides read TGTGCCAGCAGCCACCTGAGGGGCTCCTACAATGAGCAGTTCTTC.

The chain is built from TRBV6-5 and TRBJ2-7; no definite D call. Germline V gene lookup returns CDR1 MNHEY and CDR2 SVGAGI. The CDR3 extends over 13 amino acids. The V end was cut by 0 bases, the J end by 6 bases, with 9 bases between. The CDR3 DNA reads as TGTGCCAGCAGTTACTCGGCGCTCGTCGAGCAGTACTTC. The encoded protein is CASSYSALVEQYF.

In this sample, this clone turned up a few times. The CDR3 bases are TGTGCCAGCAGCGCCGGGACAGGGTGGTCCTACGAGCAGTACTTC. Amino acids: CASSAGTGWSYEQYF. This chain uses TRBV9 with TRBJ2-7, with 9 positions matching TRBD1. Germline-derived CDR1 and CDR2 are SGDLS and YYNGEE. V trimming: 3 bases; J trimming: 1 base; junction bases outside the gene matches: 5. The CDR3 has 15 residues.

V gene TRBV20-1 combines with J gene TRBJ1-4; D not certain. CDR1 is DFQATT, CDR2 SNEGSKA, per germline (reference sequence). This CDR3 has 11 amino acids. The CDR3 DNA reads as TGCATCAGCGGGATGGGAGAAAAACTGTTTTTT. Its protein is CISGMGEKLFF.

The V gene is TRBV14, the J gene TRBJ2-3, with D maybe TRBD1 (5 bases). The V end lost 0 bases, the J end lost 2 bases, and 9 bases lay between the germline ends. Germline V gives CDR1 SGHDN, CDR2 FVKESK. There are 15 residues in the CDR3. CDR3 nucleotide sequence: TGTGCCAGCAGCCAAGAGGACACCTACACAGATACGCAGTATTTT. Translation: CASSQEDTYTDTQYF.

This clone was seen more than once but under ten times. The genes are TRBV11-2 and TRBJ1-6; 8 bases fit TRBD1. The germline CDR1 and CDR2 sequences are SGHAT and FQNNGV. Germline trimming cut 6 bases from V and 7 bases from J; bases unmatched to any gene: 11. The CDR3 is made up of 16 amino acids. The CDR3 nucleotides are TGTGCCAGCAGACCTCAGGGGGCAGGGGGCAATTCACCCCTCCACTTT. This sequence encodes CASRPQGAGGNSPLHF.

Only a few counts were recorded for this clone. The chain uses TRBV10-3 and TRBJ1-2; TRBD1 matches at 7 bases. The CDR3 has 13 amino acids. From germline, CDR1 is ENHRY and CDR2 SYGVKD. J was trimmed by 5 bases and V by 8 bases; bases with no gene match: 8. As DNA, the CDR3 is TGTGCCATCCGACAGGGTGGCCCTTATGGCTACACCTTC. It translates to CAIRQGGPYGYTF.

The V call is TRBV4-2, the J call TRBJ2-1; D tentatively reads TRBD1 or TRBD2 (5 bases each). This CDR3 is 15 amino acids long. V lost 1 base to trimming and J lost 1 base, with 8 bases between them. From germline, CDR1 is LGHNA and CDR2 YNFKEQ. The CDR3 DNA follows: TGTGCCAGCAGCCAAGGGGGCGGGTCCTACAATGAGCAGTTCTTC. This sequence encodes CASSQGGGSYNEQFF.

The V and J genes are TRBV7-2 and TRBJ2-7, with 9 bases matching TRBD1. V shed 6 bases and J 2 bases; nucleotides not matched to a gene: 2. The CDR3 extends over 13 amino acids. The germline V gene encodes CDR1 SGHTA and CDR2 FQGNSA. The CDR3 is CASRGQGAYEQYF. In nucleotides, the CDR3 is TGTGCCAGCAGGGGACAGGGAGCCTACGAGCAGTACTTC. Together with reference TRBV7-2 and TRBJ2-7, the CDR3 gives the full variable domain: GAGVSQSPSNKVTEKGKDVELRCDPISGHTALYWYRQSLGQGLEFLIYFQGNSAPDKSGLPSDRFSAERTGGSVSTLTIQRTQQEDSAVYLCASRGQGAYEQYFGPGTRLTVT.

This chain joins TRBV6-6 and TRBJ1-5; D remains ambiguous. The CDR3 covers 12 residues. V lost 9 bases and J 3 bases, leaving 9 bases between the germline ends. The germline gives CDR1 MNHNY, CDR2 SVGAGI (reference sequence). The CDR3 coding sequence is TGTGCCAGTCGACAAATCAATCAGCCCCAGCATTTT. Translation gives CASRQINQPQHF.

This clone was detected only a few times. V is TRBV5-1 and J is TRBJ2-6; 8 positions agree with TRBD1. This CDR3 spans 17 amino acids. The V and J ends lost 4 bases and 0 bases, in that order; junction bases with no gene match: 6. Germline assignment: CDR1 SGHRS and CDR2 YFSETQ. The CDR3 DNA is TGCGCCAGCAGCCCATGGACAGGGTCCTCTGGGGCCAACGTCCTGACTTTC. This sequence encodes CASSPWTGSSGANVLTF.

The rearrangement uses TRBV19 and TRBJ1-2; weak D call: TRBD1 (6 bases). The length of the CDR3 is 13 residues. The germline CDR1 and CDR2 sequences are LNHDA and SQIVND (reference sequence). The ends were cut back, 6 bases at V and 6 bases at J, with 14 bases in the middle. The CDR3 spells CASSEQGKDGYTF. The CDR3 DNA reads as TGTGCCAGTAGCGAGCAGGGGAAGGATGGCTACACCTTC.

The chain joins TRBV11-1 to TRBJ2-5; 7 positions match TRBD2. V lost 5 bases and J lost 5; bases outside the gene matches: 11. The germline gives CDR1 SGHAT, CDR2 FQDESV (reference sequence). The CDR3 has 15 residues. CDR3 residues: CASSPRLASGETQYF. As DNA, the CDR3 is TGTGCCAGCAGCCCCCGACTAGCTTCAGGGGAGACCCAGTACTTC.

This clone was detected only once. The identical CDR3 is also encoded by other nucleotide sequences in the sample. The rearrangement uses TRBV5-6 and TRBJ1-2; no clear D. The CDR3 is 12 amino acids. The germline gives CDR1 SGHDT, CDR2 YYEEEE. Trimming cost V 2 bases and J 5 bases, with 7 bases left between them. The CDR3 loop is CASSFGQYGYTF. The CDR3 DNA follows: TGTGCCAGCAGCTTTGGGCAGTATGGCTACACCTTC.

The chain uses TRBV5-1 and TRBJ1-6; 10 positions agree with TRBD1. J gave up 7 bases and V 4 bases, and 2 bases lay outside the gene matches. The germline V gene encodes CDR1 SGHRS and CDR2 YFSETQ. The CDR3 is made up of 14 amino acids. CDR3 sequence: CASSRDRGNSPLHF. DNA for the CDR3: TGCGCCAGCAGCCGGGACAGGGGAAATTCACCCCTCCACTTT.

This clone came up a few times. The chain uses TRBV7-8 and TRBJ2-1, with D perhaps matching TRBD2 (5 bases). V lost 4 bases, J lost 3 bases, and 10 bases lay in between. The CDR3 sequence is 14 residues long. CDR1 is SGHVS, CDR2 FQNEAQ, per germline. CDR3 DNA sequence: TGTGCCAGCAGCTATAGCGAGAACTACAATGAGCAGTTCTTC. It codes for CASSYSENYNEQFF.

The rearrangement joins TRBV24-1 to TRBJ1-2; no clear D gene. Trimming removed 3 bases from V and 5 bases from J, with 18 bases in between. This CDR3 is built from 16 residues. Per germline, CDR1 KGHDR and CDR2 SFDVKD. The chain's CDR3 is CATSDPTRPEGYGYTF. In DNA form, the CDR3 reads TGTGCCACCAGTGATCCTACAAGACCTGAGGGTTATGGCTACACCTTC.

The genes are TRBV6-5 and TRBJ1-5, with D uncertain. V lost 0 bases and J lost 2, with 8 bases in between. Germline CDR1 and CDR2: MNHEY and SVGAGI. CDR3 length: 15 amino acids. This chain's CDR3 is CASSYSGFGNQPQHF. The CDR3 nucleotides are TGTGCCAGCAGTTACTCGGGTTTTGGCAATCAGCCCCAGCATTTT.